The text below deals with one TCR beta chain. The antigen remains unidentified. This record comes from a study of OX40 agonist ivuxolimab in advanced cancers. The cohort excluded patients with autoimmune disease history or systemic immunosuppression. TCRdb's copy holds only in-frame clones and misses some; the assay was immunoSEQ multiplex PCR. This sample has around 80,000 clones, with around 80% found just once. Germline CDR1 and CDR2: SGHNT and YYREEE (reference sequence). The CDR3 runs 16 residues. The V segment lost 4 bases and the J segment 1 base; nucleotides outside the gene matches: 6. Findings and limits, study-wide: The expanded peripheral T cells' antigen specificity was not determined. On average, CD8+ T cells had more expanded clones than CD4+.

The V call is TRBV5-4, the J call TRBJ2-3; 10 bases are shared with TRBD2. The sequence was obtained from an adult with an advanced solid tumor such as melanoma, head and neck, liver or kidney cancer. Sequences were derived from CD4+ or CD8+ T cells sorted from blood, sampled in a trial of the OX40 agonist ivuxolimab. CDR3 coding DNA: TGTGCCAGCAGCGGGTCGACTAGCGGGCGCACAGATACGCAGTATTTT. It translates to CASSGSTSGRTDTQYF. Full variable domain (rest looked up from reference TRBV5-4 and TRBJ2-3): ETGVTQSPTHLIKTRGQQVTLRCSSQSGHNTVSWYQQALGQGPQFIFQYYREEENGRGNFPPRFSGLQFPNYSSELNVNALELDDSALYLCASSGSTSGRTDTQYFGPGTRLTVL.